This T cell receptor (beta chain) was captured in a study of identical twins. Study-wide points: Fewer insertions characterized abundant cord blood beta clonotypes, whereas memory repertoires showed none.

Germline V gene data show CDR1 as SGHRS and CDR2 as YFSETQ. Unmatched junction bases numbered 6, after V lost 3 bases and J lost 4 bases. The CDR3 runs 16 residues. TCRdb fed the 5' RACE reads into MiXCR, producing one record per CDR3 protein. The table has some 500,000 distinct CDR3 sequences, more than 13% seen once; the top ten hold around 0.98%. This clonotype was detected ten times or more. What it binds is not known. These data also formed part of another study, on yellow fever vaccine responses in identical twins.

The sequenced sample consisted of CD4+ T cells sorted from blood. This sequence joins TRBV5-1 and TRBJ2-2; TRBD1 matches at 10 bases. The source of this sequence is a woman aged 18-35 years in good health. CDR3: CASSSLTGGFTGELFF. The CDR3 DNA reads TGCGCCAGCAGCTCCCTGACAGGGGGCTTCACCGGGGAGCTGTTTTTT. Full variable domain (remainder filled in from reference TRBV5-1 and TRBJ2-2): KAGVTQTPRYLIKTRGQQVTLSCSPISGHRSVSWYQQTPGQGLQFLFEYFSETQRNKGNFPGRFSGRQFSNSRSEMNVSTLELGDSALYLCASSSLTGGFTGELFFGEGSRLTVL.